Listed here are 6 T cell receptor beta chains from one sample, sequenced in a study of shared clonotypes between healthy human individuals. Naive CD8 isolation took CD45RO-negative cells positively selected for CCR7 and excluded terminally differentiated effector memory CD45RA+ cells. Sequenced by immunoSEQ multiplex PCR; TCRdb stores in-frame clones only, minus some. This table has millions of clones, about 95% appearing once. Input material: naive CD8+ T cells sorted from blood. Source of these receptors: a man aged 18 to 29 in good health.

This clone was seen only once. The chain employs TRBV10-1 and TRBJ1-1; 7 bases line up with TRBD1. The CDR3 covers 14 residues. The V gene's germline CDR1 is WNHNN and CDR2 SYGVQD (reference sequence). Trimming took 0 bases from V and 4 from J; bases not matched to a gene: 2. CDR3 bases: TGCGCCAGCAGTGAGTCGACAGGGATCACTGAAGCTTTCTTT. Amino acids: CASSESTGITEAFF.

CDR3 sequence: CASSQDLAGGQLKTQYF. Written as DNA, the CDR3 is TGCGCCAGCAGCCAAGATCTAGCGGGGGGGCAGTTGAAGACCCAGTACTTC. The V gene is TRBV4-1, the J gene TRBJ2-5; the match to TRBD2 covers 12 bases. V shed 0 bases, J shed 6 bases, and the junction held 8 bases outside the gene matches. The CDR3 runs to 17 residues. Germline values: CDR1 MGHRA, CDR2 YSYEKL.

The chain combines TRBV29-1 with TRBJ2-1; D not resolved. Per germline, CDR1 SQVTM and CDR2 ANQGSEA. The CDR3 covers 13 residues. Trimming removed 5 bases from V and 0 bases from J, with 8 bases in between. The CDR3 nucleotides are TGCAGCGTTTCCGGTCTCTCCTACAATGAGCAGTTCTTC. It specifies CSVSGLSYNEQFF.

The J gene is TRBJ2-7, the V gene TRBV28; TRBD1 agrees at 10 bases. This CDR3 comprises 17 residues. Unmatched junction bases numbered 13, after V lost 6 bases and J lost 2 bases. Germline V gene lookup returns CDR1 MDHEN and CDR2 SYDVKM. This chain's CDR3 is CASRLGPPGQGTYEQYF. The CDR3 DNA reads TGTGCCAGCAGACTGGGGCCCCCGGGACAGGGGACCTACGAGCAGTACTTC.

The chain carries TRBV11-2 and TRBJ1-5; D uncertain. V was cut by 0 bases and J by 7 bases, with 13 bases left in between. The germline V gene has CDR1 SGHAT and CDR2 FQNNGV. CDR3 length: 15 amino acids. The CDR3 reads CASSLDPDPVQPQHF. As DNA, the CDR3 is TGTGCCAGCAGCTTAGATCCCGACCCCGTCCAGCCCCAGCATTTT. Variable domain in full (rest from reference TRBV11-2 and TRBJ1-5): EAGVAQSPRYKIIEKRQSVAFWCNPISGHATLYWYQQILGQGPKLLIQFQNNGVVDDSQLPKDRFSAERLKGVDSTLKIQPAKLEDSAVYLCASSLDPDPVQPQHFGDGTRLSIL.

This chain uses TRBV25-1 with TRBJ2-7, with 10 bases aligning to TRBD2. Germline lookup yields CDR1 MGHDK and CDR2 SYGVNS. The CDR3 is 16 residues long. V lost 4 bases to trimming and J lost 4 bases; unmatched junction nucleotides: 10. CDR3 loop: CASSGKLGLAQYEQYF. DNA for the CDR3: TGTGCCAGCAGTGGAAAGTTGGGACTAGCGCAGTACGAGCAGTACTTC.